A selection of T cell receptor beta chains follows, all from one sample in a study of regulatory dendritic cells for organ transplantation. Some clones are missing from TCRdb's copy, which holds only in-frame ones; the method was immunoSEQ multiplex PCR. Of approximately 19,000 clones in the sample, 74% were seen once. The sample taken for sequencing was memory CD4+ T cells from blood. The receptors were gathered from a human donor in good health. Each CDR3 is given with its conserved first and last residue. A D gene is named only where the DNA matches it firmly. Only some rows state a clone size, as once, few, many or a class for expanded clones.

abundance: .; v_gene: TRBV5-1; j_gene: TRBJ1-4; d_gene: TRBD1; CDR3nt: TGCGCCAGCAGCTCCCCGGGACAGGGAGGTGAAAAACTGTTTTTT; CDR3aa: CASSSPGQGGEKLFF
abundance: .; v_gene: TRBV6-5; j_gene: TRBJ1-6; d_gene: TRBD1; CDR3nt: TGTGCCAGCAGTTACTCAAACAGGGGGTATTCACCCCTCCACTTT; CDR3aa: CASSYSNRGYSPLHF
abundance: .; v_gene: TRBV6-5; j_gene: TRBJ2-3; d_gene: TRBD1; CDR3nt: TGTGCCAGCAGTTACATGGGACAGGGCGCAGATACGCAGTATTTT; CDR3aa: CASSYMGQGADTQYF
abundance: once; v_gene: TRBV15; j_gene: TRBJ1-1; d_gene: .; CDR3nt: TGTGCCACCAGCAGAGAGGTAGGGGGAACTGAAGCTTTCTTT; CDR3aa: CATSREVGGTEAFF
abundance: .; v_gene: TRBV10-3; j_gene: TRBJ2-3; d_gene: TRBD1; CDR3nt: TGTGCCATCAGGACAGGGGGAAGCACAGATACGCAGTATTTT; CDR3aa: CAIRTGGSTDTQYF
abundance: .; v_gene: TRBV25-1; j_gene: TRBJ2-1; d_gene: TRBD2; CDR3nt: TGTGCCAGCAGTGAATCAGAAAGGACTAGCGGATTCAATGAGCAGTTCTTC; CDR3aa: CASSESERTSGFNEQFF
abundance: .; v_gene: TRBV11-2; j_gene: TRBJ2-7; d_gene: TRBD1; CDR3nt: TGTGCCAGCAGTCCACAAATTGACAGGGCCGAGCAGTACTTC; CDR3aa: CASSPQIDRAEQYF
abundance: .; v_gene: TRBV11-3; j_gene: TRBJ2-3; d_gene: .; CDR3nt: TGTGCCAGCAGCCCGTTTCTAGGGGATGTGGATACGCAGTATTTT; CDR3aa: CASSPFLGDVDTQYF
abundance: .; v_gene: TRBV25-1; j_gene: TRBJ2-5; d_gene: TRBD1; CDR3nt: TGTGCCAGCAGTGAACAGGGGGCGGGTGTGGGTGAGACCCAGTACTTC; CDR3aa: CASSEQGAGVGETQYF
abundance: .; v_gene: TRBV5-4; j_gene: TRBJ2-1; d_gene: .; CDR3nt: TGTGCCAGCAGCTTTGGGGGGAACATCCTTAACAATGAGCAGTTCTTC; CDR3aa: CASSFGGNILNNEQFF
abundance: few; v_gene: TRBV19; j_gene: TRBJ1-5; d_gene: .; CDR3nt: TGTGCCAGTAGGGCGGGCCTAAACTCATGGCAGCCCCAGCATTTT; CDR3aa: CASRAGLNSWQPQHF
abundance: .; v_gene: TRBV6-6; j_gene: TRBJ1-1; d_gene: .; CDR3nt: TGTGCCAGCAGTTACTCGAGTGCAGGGAAAGACACTGAAGCTTTCTTT; CDR3aa: CASSYSSAGKDTEAFF
abundance: .; v_gene: TRBV5-1; j_gene: TRBJ2-7; d_gene: TRBD2; CDR3nt: TGCGCCAGCAGCTTGGCGGGGGGGGCCGGATCCTACGAGCAGTACTTC; CDR3aa: CASSLAGGAGSYEQYF
abundance: .; v_gene: TRBV7-8; j_gene: TRBJ2-3; d_gene: TRBD2; CDR3nt: TGTGCCAGCAGCTTATTCCTAGCGGGGGGGAGCACAGATACGCAGTATTTT; CDR3aa: CASSLFLAGGSTDTQYF
abundance: .; v_gene: TRBV5-1; j_gene: TRBJ2-7; d_gene: .; CDR3nt: TGCGCCAGCAGCTCTGGACAGTCTTCCTACGAGCAGTACTTC; CDR3aa: CASSSGQSSYEQYF
abundance: .; v_gene: TRBV7-9; j_gene: TRBJ1-1; d_gene: TRBD1; CDR3nt: TGTGCCAGCAGCCCCGGGGACAGGGGGCGTGGGACTGAAGCTTTCTTT; CDR3aa: CASSPGDRGRGTEAFF
abundance: few; v_gene: TRBV5-1; j_gene: TRBJ1-1; d_gene: .; CDR3nt: TGCGCCAGCAGCCCTTACAGGCAGGGTCTGAACACTGAAGCTTTCTTT; CDR3aa: CASSPYRQGLNTEAFF
abundance: once; v_gene: TRBV7-2; j_gene: TRBJ2-3; d_gene: .; CDR3nt: TGTGCCAGCAGCTCCCTTAAAGATACGCAGTATTTT; CDR3aa: CASSSLKDTQYF
abundance: .; v_gene: TRBV4-3; j_gene: TRBJ2-1; d_gene: TRBD1; CDR3nt: TGCGCCAGCAGCCAAGAAGGACAGGCGGCGCAGTTCTTC; CDR3aa: CASSQEGQAAQFF
abundance: .; v_gene: TRBV4-3; j_gene: TRBJ2-1; d_gene: TRBD2; CDR3nt: TGCGCCAGCAGCTCCGAGAGCGGGGGGTATCGGTTCTTC; CDR3aa: CASSSESGGYRFF
abundance: .; v_gene: TRBV7-9; j_gene: TRBJ1-1; d_gene: TRBD1; CDR3nt: TGTGCCAGCAGCTCCCATTCCAGGGGGACTGAAGCTTTCTTT; CDR3aa: CASSSHSRGTEAFF
abundance: .; v_gene: TRBV5-1; j_gene: TRBJ2-7; d_gene: TRBD1; CDR3nt: TGCGCCAGCAGCCAGAGCACGTCCGGGACAGGGAAATACGAGCAGTACTTC; CDR3aa: CASSQSTSGTGKYEQYF
abundance: .; v_gene: TRBV2; j_gene: TRBJ1-2; d_gene: .; CDR3nt: TGTGCCAGCAGCCGGGATCCTAACTATGGCTACACCTTC; CDR3aa: CASSRDPNYGYTF
abundance: few; v_gene: TRBV27; j_gene: TRBJ1-5; d_gene: .; CDR3nt: TGTGCCAGCAGTTTCGTGGGAGGCGGAGGTCAGCCCCAGCATTTT; CDR3aa: CASSFVGGGGQPQHF
abundance: .; v_gene: TRBV7-2; j_gene: TRBJ2-2; d_gene: .; CDR3nt: TGTGCCAGTCGACCTCGGCGGGGCGGGGAGCTGTTTTTT; CDR3aa: CASRPRRGGELFF
abundance: .; v_gene: TRBV25-1; j_gene: TRBJ2-4; d_gene: .; CDR3nt: TGTGCCAGCAGTGAACCCAGTCTAGCCAAAAACATTCAGTACTTC; CDR3aa: CASSEPSLAKNIQYF
abundance: once; v_gene: TRBV9; j_gene: TRBJ1-1; d_gene: .; CDR3nt: TGTGCCAGCAGCGTAGATGGAAATGGGCAGGCCGCGAATGAAGCTTTCTTT; CDR3aa: CASSVDGNGQAANEAFF
abundance: few; v_gene: TRBV5-6; j_gene: TRBJ1-3; d_gene: .; CDR3nt: TGTGCCAGCAGCCGAACCGGCGGACGGACAGCTTCTGGAAACACCATATATTTT; CDR3aa: CASSRTGGRTASGNTIYF
abundance: once; v_gene: TRBV19; j_gene: TRBJ1-2; d_gene: .; CDR3nt: TGTGCCAGTAGTATAGCAGGTTTGGGCTATGGCTACACCTTC; CDR3aa: CASSIAGLGYGYTF
abundance: .; v_gene: TRBV14; j_gene: TRBJ2-1; d_gene: TRBD2; CDR3nt: TGTGCCAGCAGCCAAGTACAGGGGTGGGCTAGCGGGGAGTCTGAGCAGTTCTTC; CDR3aa: CASSQVQGWASGESEQFF
abundance: .; v_gene: TRBV6-6; j_gene: TRBJ1-5; d_gene: TRBD1; CDR3nt: TGTGCCAGCCGGGACAGGGACTATCAGCCCCAGCATTTT; CDR3aa: CASRDRDYQPQHF
abundance: .; v_gene: TRBV5-6; j_gene: TRBJ1-1; d_gene: .; CDR3nt: TGTGCCAGCAGCCGACAGGTAGCTGAAGCTTTCTTT; CDR3aa: CASSRQVAEAFF
abundance: .; v_gene: TRBV7-7; j_gene: TRBJ2-5; d_gene: TRBD2; CDR3nt: TGTGCCAGCAGCGCCGGACTAGCGGCGGGGTGGGGAGAGACCCAGTACTTC; CDR3aa: CASSAGLAAGWGETQYF
abundance: few; v_gene: TRBV23-1; j_gene: TRBJ1-5; d_gene: TRBD1; CDR3nt: TGCGCCAGCAGTCACTTCCGGGACAGGGTAGGTCAGCCCCAGCATTTT; CDR3aa: CASSHFRDRVGQPQHF
abundance: few; v_gene: TRBV27; j_gene: TRBJ1-2; d_gene: TRBD1; CDR3nt: TGTGCCAGCAGTTTATCGGGCGGTGGGCAGGGGGCAAGGGGCTACACCTTC; CDR3aa: CASSLSGGGQGARGYTF
abundance: few; v_gene: TRBV6-1; j_gene: TRBJ2-5; d_gene: TRBD1; CDR3nt: TGTGCCAGCAGCGGGACAGCTCTGGGGGAGACCCAGTACTTC; CDR3aa: CASSGTALGETQYF
abundance: once; v_gene: TRBV4-2; j_gene: TRBJ2-2; d_gene: .; CDR3nt: TGTGCCAGCAGCCCGGGACAAGCGAACACCGGGGAGCTGTTTTTT; CDR3aa: CASSPGQANTGELFF
abundance: once; v_gene: TRBV6-1; j_gene: TRBJ1-5; d_gene: .; CDR3nt: TGTGCCAGCAGCAGGGAGGCCTATCAGCCCCAGCATTTT; CDR3aa: CASSREAYQPQHF
abundance: .; v_gene: TRBV11-1; j_gene: TRBJ2-1; d_gene: TRBD2; CDR3nt: TGTACCAGCAGCATTGGGACTAGCGGGGGGGAGCAGTTCTTC; CDR3aa: CTSSIGTSGGEQFF
abundance: .; v_gene: TRBV2; j_gene: TRBJ2-2; d_gene: TRBD1; CDR3nt: TGTGCCAGCAAACCGGGACAGGGGCGCACCGGGGAGCTGTTTTTT; CDR3aa: CASKPGQGRTGELFF
abundance: .; v_gene: TRBV7-2; j_gene: TRBJ1-1; d_gene: .; CDR3nt: TGTGCCAGCAGCTTGGACCGGGGGGCGGGGGTGAACACTGAAGCTTTCTTT; CDR3aa: CASSLDRGAGVNTEAFF
abundance: .; v_gene: TRBV7-2; j_gene: TRBJ2-4; d_gene: TRBD1; CDR3nt: TGTGCCAGCAGCGAACAGGGGATAGCCAAAAACATTCAGTACTTC; CDR3aa: CASSEQGIAKNIQYF
abundance: .; v_gene: TRBV4-1; j_gene: TRBJ2-3; d_gene: TRBD2; CDR3nt: TGCGCCAGCAGCCCACTAGGCTTAGGACTAGGAGGCACAGATACGCAGTATTTT; CDR3aa: CASSPLGLGLGGTDTQYF
abundance: .; v_gene: TRBV5-4; j_gene: TRBJ2-3; d_gene: TRBD2; CDR3nt: TGTGCCAGCAGTTCGCGGGGGGCTGGGGGGGCAGATACGCAGTATTTT; CDR3aa: CASSSRGAGGADTQYF
abundance: .; v_gene: TRBV5-4; j_gene: TRBJ1-2; d_gene: TRBD1; CDR3nt: TGTGCCAGCTACGACAGGGCAAAAGGGGACTATGGCTACACCTTC; CDR3aa: CASYDRAKGDYGYTF
abundance: few; v_gene: TRBV19; j_gene: TRBJ2-7; d_gene: TRBD1; CDR3nt: TGTGCCAGTAGTATCGGTGGGACGGGACAGGGGAGCTACGAGCAGTACTTC; CDR3aa: CASSIGGTGQGSYEQYF
abundance: .; v_gene: TRBV5-1; j_gene: TRBJ2-5; d_gene: .; CDR3nt: TGCGCCAGCAGCCCCGAGTCTTGGGCCGGAGAGACCCAGTACTTC; CDR3aa: CASSPESWAGETQYF
abundance: once; v_gene: TRBV5-1; j_gene: TRBJ2-7; d_gene: TRBD1; CDR3nt: TGCGCCAGCAGCTTTGGGGCCGGACAGGGGTACGAGCAGTACTTC; CDR3aa: CASSFGAGQGYEQYF
abundance: .; v_gene: TRBV5-1; j_gene: TRBJ2-5; d_gene: TRBD2; CDR3nt: TGCGCCAGCAGCGAGGGGGGGACTAGCGGGGGCCAAGAGACCCAGTACTTC; CDR3aa: CASSEGGTSGGQETQYF